This is a list of T cell receptor beta chains from one sample in a study of T cell repertoires in cytomegalovirus infection. TCRdb re-derived calls from the reads in MiXCR, one entry per CDR3 protein. The sample gives 490,000 or so distinct CDR3 sequences, around 11% of which show up once; roughly 10% is in the top ten. Sequences were obtained from PBMCs. The origin of the receptors is a human donor in good health (CMV status not recorded). Some clones in this sample may be carry-over from other donors' samples. The CDR3 runs from the conserved cysteine through the conserved F or W. D genes are given only for firm matches. Part of the rows lack a size; the others show once, few, many or a class for expanded clones.

J	V	D	size	DNA	CDR3
TRBJ1-5	TRBV19	.	many	TGTGCCAGTAGTATAGGACAGATTAATCAGCCCCAGCATTTT	CASSIGQINQPQHF
TRBJ1-1	TRBV20-1	.	.	TGCAGTGCTACCCTGGTCTCCGGGAATACTGAAGCTTTCTTT	CSATLVSGNTEAFF
TRBJ2-5	TRBV11-1	.	many	TGTGCCAGCAGCTACCGCCAGCCCCGGGGGAATGGGGAGACCCAGTACTTC	CASSYRQPRGNGETQYF
TRBJ2-7	TRBV5-1	.	.	TGCGCCAGCAGCTTGATTCATGGGGGGCTCTACGAGCAGTACTTC	CASSLIHGGLYEQYF
TRBJ2-1	TRBV7-7	TRBD1	many	TGTGCTAGCAGCCGGGACAGGGCCTCGCCGGATGAGCAGTTCTTC	CASSRDRASPDEQFF
TRBJ2-2	TRBV4-1	TRBD1	many	TGCGCCAGCAGCCAGTACTTCGACAGGGGCCCCCGGAGGCTGTTTTTT	CASSQYFDRGPRRLFF
TRBJ2-7	TRBV5-1	.	many	TGCGCCAGCAGCCCGACAAACTCCTACGAGCAGTACTTC	CASSPTNSYEQYF
TRBJ1-6	TRBV15	.	.	TGTGCCACCAGCAGAGACCTGGACACTCGTTATTCACCCCTCCACTTT	CATSRDLDTRYSPLHF
TRBJ1-1	TRBV29-1	.	few	TGCAGCGTTGAGCCCGCTTGGGGGGGGACTGAAGCTTTCTTT	CSVEPAWGGTEAFF
TRBJ2-2	TRBV19	TRBD1	many	TGTGCCAGTAGTATAGAGGACAGGGGTATTACCGGGGAGCTGTTTTTT	CASSIEDRGITGELFF
TRBJ2-7	TRBV14	.	few	TGTGCCAGCAGCCAAGCTGTCTGGAGACCGGGACCGTCTCACGAGCAGTACTTC	CASSQAVWRPGPSHEQYF
TRBJ1-2	TRBV12-3/TRBV12-4	.	many	TGTGCCAGCAGTAAATCTTTGAGGGCGAGTGACCTTCAAGCCCCTTATGGCTACACCTTC	CASSKSLRASDLQAPYGYTF
TRBJ2-5	TRBV5-1	.	.	TGCGCCAGCAGCTTGGACGCAAGTCAGACCCAGTACTTC	CASSLDASQTQYF
TRBJ2-7	TRBV11-2	.	many	TGTGCCAGCAGCTTAGTGCCGGCCGGCTACGAGCAGTACTTC	CASSLVPAGYEQYF
TRBJ2-1	TRBV20-1	.	many	TGCAGTGCTCGTGATTGGCCAGGGAATGAGCAGTTCTTC	CSARDWPGNEQFF
TRBJ1-5	TRBV23-1	.	many	TGCGCCAGCAGTCATCCCGGGACACTAAATCAGCCCCAGCATTTT	CASSHPGTLNQPQHF
TRBJ2-5	TRBV20-1	.	many	TGCAGTGCTAGACTAGCGTCCGAGACCCAGTACTTC	CSARLASETQYF
TRBJ2-6	TRBV30	.	few	TGTGCCTGGACAACATACTCTGGGGCCAACGTCCTGACTTTC	CAWTTYSGANVLTF
TRBJ2-2	TRBV13	TRBD2	.	TGTGCCAGCAGCTTAGGACTAGCGGTCACCGGGGAGCTGTTTTTT	CASSLGLAVTGELFF
TRBJ1-4	TRBV7-9	.	many	TGTGCCAGCAGCTCCTCAATAGCACCCGGGGCCAATGAAAAACTGTTTTTT	CASSSSIAPGANEKLFF
TRBJ2-7	TRBV11-2	.	many	TGTGCCAGCAGCTGGGGGGAGGTGGGGACGGATTCCTACGAGCAGTACTTC	CASSWGEVGTDSYEQYF
TRBJ1-1	TRBV7-2	.	many	TGTGCCAGCAGTTCCGGTCCTAAGGCTGAAGCTTTCTTT	CASSSGPKAEAFF
TRBJ2-2	TRBV29-1	.	.	TGCAGCGTCCAAGCGAACACCGGGGAGCTGTTTTTT	CSVQANTGELFF
TRBJ1-3	TRBV6-2/TRBV6-3	.	many	TGTGCCAGCAGCCCAAGTGGATCTGGAAACACCATATATTTT	CASSPSGSGNTIYF